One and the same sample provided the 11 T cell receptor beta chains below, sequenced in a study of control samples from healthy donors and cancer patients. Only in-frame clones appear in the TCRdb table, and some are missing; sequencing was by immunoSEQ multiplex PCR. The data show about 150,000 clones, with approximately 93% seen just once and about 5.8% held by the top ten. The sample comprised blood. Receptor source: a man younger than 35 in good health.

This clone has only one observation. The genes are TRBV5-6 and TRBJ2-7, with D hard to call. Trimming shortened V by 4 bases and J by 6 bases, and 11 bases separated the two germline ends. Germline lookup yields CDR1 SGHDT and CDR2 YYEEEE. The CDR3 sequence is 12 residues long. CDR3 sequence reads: CASSRLRPEQYF. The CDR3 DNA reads TGTGCCAGCAGCCGACTTCGTCCCGAGCAGTACTTC.

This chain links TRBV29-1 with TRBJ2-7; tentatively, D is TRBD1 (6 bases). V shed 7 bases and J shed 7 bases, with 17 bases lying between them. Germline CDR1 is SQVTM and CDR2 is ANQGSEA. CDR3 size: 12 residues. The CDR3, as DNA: TGCAGCGGCCTTGACAGGACCAGGGAGCAGTACTTC. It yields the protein CSGLDRTREQYF.

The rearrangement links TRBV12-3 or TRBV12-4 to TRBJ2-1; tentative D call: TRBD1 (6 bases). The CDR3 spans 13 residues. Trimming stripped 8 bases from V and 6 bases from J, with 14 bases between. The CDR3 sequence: CASLKGEPNEQFF. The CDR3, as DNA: TGTGCCAGCTTGAAGGGGGAACCCAATGAGCAGTTCTTC.

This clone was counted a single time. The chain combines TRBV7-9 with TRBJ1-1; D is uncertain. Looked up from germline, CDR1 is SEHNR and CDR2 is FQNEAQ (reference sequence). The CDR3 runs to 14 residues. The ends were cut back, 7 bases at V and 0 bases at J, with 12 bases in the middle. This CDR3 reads CASNPRVLNTEAFF. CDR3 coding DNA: TGTGCCAGCAACCCGCGCGTCCTGAACACTGAAGCTTTCTTT.

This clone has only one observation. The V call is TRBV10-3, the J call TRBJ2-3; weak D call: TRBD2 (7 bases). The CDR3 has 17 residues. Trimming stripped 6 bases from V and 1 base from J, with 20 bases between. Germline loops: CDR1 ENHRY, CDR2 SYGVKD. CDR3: CAISPVGGPRRTDTQYF. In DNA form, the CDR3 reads TGTGCCATCAGCCCCGTCGGGGGGCCGCGTCGCACAGATACGCAGTATTTT.

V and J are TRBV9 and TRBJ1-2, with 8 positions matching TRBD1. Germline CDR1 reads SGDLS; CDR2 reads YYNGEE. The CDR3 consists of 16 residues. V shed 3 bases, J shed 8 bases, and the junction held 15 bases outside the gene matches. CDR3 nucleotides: TGTGCCAGCAGCGCCTTCCGGGACCTGACAGGGGACGGCTACACCTTC. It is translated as CASSAFRDLTGDGYTF.

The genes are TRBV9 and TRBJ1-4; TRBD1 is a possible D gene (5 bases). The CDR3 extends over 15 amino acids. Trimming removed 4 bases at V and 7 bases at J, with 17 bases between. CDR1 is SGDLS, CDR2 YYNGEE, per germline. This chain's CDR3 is CASSFPRDSGEKLFF. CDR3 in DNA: TGTGCCAGCAGCTTTCCCCGGGACTCCGGTGAAAAACTGTTTTTT.

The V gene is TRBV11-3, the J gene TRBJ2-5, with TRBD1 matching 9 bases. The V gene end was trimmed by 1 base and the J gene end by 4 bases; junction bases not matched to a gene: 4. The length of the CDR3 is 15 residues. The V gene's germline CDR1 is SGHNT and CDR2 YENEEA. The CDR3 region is CASSLGGQGGETQYF. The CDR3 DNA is TGTGCCAGCAGCTTAGGGGGACAGGGAGGAGAGACCCAGTACTTC.

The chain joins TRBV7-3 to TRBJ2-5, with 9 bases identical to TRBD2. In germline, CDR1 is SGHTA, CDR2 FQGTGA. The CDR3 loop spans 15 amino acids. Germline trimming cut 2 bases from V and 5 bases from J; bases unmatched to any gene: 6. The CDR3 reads CASSLAREGRETQYF. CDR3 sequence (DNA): TGTGCCAGCAGCTTAGCGCGGGAGGGGAGGGAGACCCAGTACTTC.

In DNA form, the CDR3 reads TGTGCCAGCGGGTCGGGGAGCTCCTACAATGAGCAGTTCTTC. It codes for CASGSGSSYNEQFF. The V and J genes are TRBV9 and TRBJ2-1; D is possibly TRBD2 (5 bases). CDR1 SGDLS and CDR2 YYNGEE come from the germline V gene. The CDR3 length is 14 residues. The ends were cut back, 7 bases at V and 0 bases at J, with 11 bases in the middle.

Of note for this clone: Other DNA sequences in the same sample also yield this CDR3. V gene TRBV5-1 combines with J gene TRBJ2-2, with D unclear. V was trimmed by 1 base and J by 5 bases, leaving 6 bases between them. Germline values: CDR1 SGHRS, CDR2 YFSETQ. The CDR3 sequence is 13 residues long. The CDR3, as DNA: TGCGCCAGCAGCTTGCTGGGAACCGGGGAGCTGTTTTTT. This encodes CASSLLGTGELFF.